This T cell receptor (beta chain) is drawn from a study of shared clonotypes between healthy human individuals. As regards this clone: The target antigen is unknown.

Sequencing used immunoSEQ multiplex PCR; TCRdb keeps in-frame clones, though not all of them. The profile covers some 2 million clones, with approximately 94% appearing a single time and 1.1% taken by the ten largest. CD45RO negativity and positive selection for CCR7 defined naive CD8 cells, a population that excluded terminally differentiated effector memory CD45RA+ cells. Study-level results: Non-shared clonotypes were found to have lower generation probabilities than the clonotypes that were shared by all four of the sorted-subset donors.

Trimming removed 3 bases from V and 3 bases from J; junction bases left unmatched: 14. This CDR3 region has 20 residues. Germline loops: CDR1 LNHDA, CDR2 SQIVND (reference sequence). The chain carries TRBV19 and TRBJ2-7; 16 nucleotides align to TRBD2. Sequencing was carried out using naive CD8+ T cells sorted from blood. The clonotype was recovered from a man younger than 35 in good health. CDR3 sequence: CASSIGPAGLAGGPVYEQYF. For the CDR3, the DNA is TGTGCCAGTAGTATTGGCCCCGCGGGACTAGCGGGAGGGCCTGTCTACGAGCAGTACTTC.